This T cell receptor (beta chain) was recorded in a study of T cells in Graves' hyperthyroidism and ophthalmopathy. Study results and limitations: The majority of expanded thyroid clonotypes above 0.001 also appeared in blood.

This CDR3 region has 14 residues. V trimming: 6 bases; J trimming: 5 bases; junction bases outside the gene matches: 7. Subjects aged 18 to 65 presented with newly diagnosed hyperthyroidism of less than 2 months' duration. Researchers amplified the TCR beta CDR3 regions from RNA transcripts. An initial round of RT-PCR targeting the TCR CDR3 relied on the HTBI primer set. A single record per CDR3 protein comes from TCRdb applying MiXCR to the multiplex PCR reads. The table includes about 700,000 distinct CDR3 sequences, about 14% detected once. This clonotype was recorded at least ten times. Its antigen is undetermined.

The sample taken for sequencing was blood. The chain employs TRBV12-3 or TRBV12-4 and TRBJ2-1; 7 positions match TRBD2. This sequence originates from a woman under 30 with Graves' hyperthyroidism. The CDR3 sequence is CASRQTSRHNEQFF. For the CDR3, the DNA is TGTGCCAGCAGGCAGACTAGCAGACACAATGAGCAGTTCTTC.